The rows below give T cell receptor beta chains drawn from one sample of a study of cytomegalovirus exposure and HLA in healthy donors. Only in-frame clones appear in the TCRdb table, and some are missing; sequencing was by immunoSEQ multiplex PCR. This sample carries roughly 64,000 clones, over 85% of them seen once, and the ten largest clones take roughly 6%. Material: PBMCs. All receptors derive from a woman in her late teens or twenties in good health and CMV-seropositive. Each CDR3 is given with its conserved first and last residue. The D gene is left open where the match is weak. Rows give clone size only sometimes, using once, few, many, or a class for an expanded clone.

v_gene	abundance	j_gene	d_gene	CDR3aa	CDR3nt
TRBV7-9	NA	TRBJ1-1	TRBD1	CASSLSDRLYTEAFF	TGTGCCAGCAGCCTCTCGGACAGGTTGTACACTGAAGCTTTCTTT
TRBV27	NA	TRBJ2-7	NA	CASSPYRERPDEQYF	TGTGCCAGCAGTCCCTACAGGGAAAGGCCGGACGAGCAGTACTTC
TRBV27	NA	TRBJ2-1	NA	CASSLKLTYNEQFF	TGTGCCAGCAGTTTAAAACTAACCTACAATGAGCAGTTCTTC
TRBV4-3	NA	TRBJ1-1	NA	CASSQDVIRLNTEAFF	TGCGCCAGCAGCCAAGATGTTATCAGATTGAACACTGAAGCTTTCTTT
TRBV5-6	NA	TRBJ2-3	NA	CASTPRQGGTDTQYF	TGTGCCAGCACCCCTCGGCAGGGAGGTACAGATACGCAGTATTTT
TRBV19	NA	TRBJ1-5	NA	CASSTGGRSNQPQHF	TGTGCCAGTAGTACCGGGGGGAGGAGCAATCAGCCCCAGCATTTT
TRBV6-5	NA	TRBJ2-3	NA	CASSPWERREDTQYF	TGTGCCAGCAGTCCTTGGGAGAGACGAGAAGATACGCAGTATTTT
TRBV11-2	few	TRBJ1-1	TRBD1	CASSLVMGQPNTEAFF	TGTGCCAGCAGCTTAGTCATGGGACAGCCTAACACTGAAGCTTTCTTT
TRBV13	NA	TRBJ1-4	NA	CASSLDHGGGTNEKLFF	TGTGCCAGCAGCTTGGACCACGGCGGGGGAACTAATGAAAAACTGTTTTTT
TRBV29-1	NA	TRBJ2-1	TRBD2	CSDKGLAAYNEQFF	TGCAGCGACAAAGGACTAGCAGCCTACAATGAGCAGTTCTTC
TRBV4-1	NA	TRBJ1-2	NA	CASSQGGNPYGYTF	TGCGCCAGCAGCCAGGGAGGGAACCCCTATGGCTACACCTTC
TRBV28	NA	TRBJ2-1	NA	CASSFASEQFF	TGTGCCAGCAGTTTCGCCAGTGAGCAGTTCTTC
TRBV5-5	NA	TRBJ1-2	NA	CASSSRGDNYGYTF	TGTGCCAGCAGTTCCAGGGGAGATAACTATGGCTACACCTTC
TRBV6-1	NA	TRBJ1-1	TRBD1	CASSETGLSEAFF	TGTGCCAGCAGCGAGACAGGGTTATCTGAAGCTTTCTTT
TRBV7-9	NA	TRBJ2-5	NA	CASSQGETQYF	TGTGCCAGCAGCCAGGGGGAGACCCAGTACTTC
TRBV14	once	TRBJ2-7	NA	CASSQLMWGDRGEQYF	TGTGCCAGCAGCCAGCTTATGTGGGGGGACCGGGGTGAGCAGTACTTC
TRBV11-2	NA	TRBJ2-7	NA	CASSLAAETYEQYF	TGTGCCAGCAGCTTAGCTGCCGAGACCTACGAGCAGTACTTC
TRBV19	NA	TRBJ2-1	NA	CASSIYGDSYNEQFF	TGTGCCAGTAGTATTTACGGGGACTCCTACAATGAGCAGTTCTTC
TRBV11-2	NA	TRBJ2-2	TRBD2	CASSLGLAGNTGELFF	TGTGCCAGCAGCTTAGGGCTAGCGGGAAACACCGGGGAGCTGTTTTTT
TRBV7-2	NA	TRBJ2-7	TRBD2	CASSLIAGGVGEQYF	TGTGCCAGCAGCTTAATCGCGGGGGGAGTTGGGGAGCAGTACTTC
TRBV28	NA	TRBJ2-1	TRBD2	CASRGGLAGTSVEQFF	TGTGCCAGCAGAGGGGGACTAGCGGGGACCTCGGTTGAGCAGTTCTTC
TRBV30	NA	TRBJ1-1	NA	CAWTWGSWMNTEAFF	TGTGCCTGGACCTGGGGCTCCTGGATGAACACTGAAGCTTTCTTT
TRBV15	NA	TRBJ1-1	NA	CATEGRNTEAFF	TGTGCCACCGAGGGAAGGAACACTGAAGCTTTCTTT
TRBV5-4	NA	TRBJ2-6	NA	CASSLRGGSGANVLTF	TGTGCCAGCAGCTTGCGGGGAGGCTCTGGGGCCAACGTCCTGACTTTC
TRBV5-6	NA	TRBJ2-2	NA	CASSLLTLANTGELFF	TGTGCCAGCAGCTTACTCACCCTAGCGAACACCGGGGAGCTGTTTTTT
TRBV5-6	NA	TRBJ1-2	NA	CASSREGFGYTF	TGTGCCAGCAGCAGGGAGGGGTTTGGCTACACCTTC
TRBV27	NA	TRBJ1-4	TRBD1	CAGPDRDSVATNEKLFF	TGTGCCGGTCCCGACAGGGACTCTGTAGCAACTAATGAAAAACTGTTTTTT
TRBV5-6	NA	TRBJ1-2	NA	CASSLYEDGYTF	TGTGCCAGCAGCCTTTACGAGGATGGCTACACCTTC
TRBV29-1	NA	TRBJ1-4	TRBD1	CSVAGPGGNEKLFF	TGCAGCGTTGCCGGTCCAGGGGGAAATGAAAAACTGTTTTTT
TRBV27	NA	TRBJ2-3	NA	CASSLWKRDTQYF	TGTGCCAGCAGTTTATGGAAGCGGGATACGCAGTATTTT
TRBV30	NA	TRBJ1-2	TRBD1	CASEGTGDNYGYTF	TGTGCTTCGGAGGGGACAGGGGATAACTATGGCTACACCTTC
TRBV19	once	TRBJ1-2	NA	CASSPDGYYGYTF	TGTGCCAGTAGTCCCGACGGGTACTATGGCTACACCTTC